This T cell receptor beta chain was captured by sequencing in a study of OX40 agonist ivuxolimab in advanced cancers. Study background: Prior therapy, whether anti-PD-1, anti-PD-L1 or anti-CTLA-4, was allowed, and less than 45% had some.

Exclusion applied to patients with autoimmune disease history or systemic immunosuppression. The study sampled blood at baseline, cycle 4 day 1, and cycle 7 day 1. A note on this clone: Its antigen is undetermined.

TCRdb keeps only in-frame clones here, not all; method: immunoSEQ multiplex PCR. The repertoire holds around 71,000 clones, with around 83% as singletons. Broader study findings: CD4+ and CD8+ blood T cells expanded clonally by week 6 at 0.1 to 3.0 mg/kg.

This CDR3 is built from 14 residues. After removal of 5 bases from V and 6 bases from J, the junction contained 9 bases not matched to a gene. From germline, CDR1 is SEHNR and CDR2 FQNEAQ (reference sequence). This TCR came from an adult with an advanced solid tumor such as melanoma, head and neck, liver or kidney cancer. This specimen was CD4+ or CD8+ T cells sorted from blood, taken in a trial of the OX40 agonist ivuxolimab. The chain combines TRBV7-9 with TRBJ2-7; 8 nucleotides match TRBD2. CDR3 protein: CASSPGREGSEQYF. The CDR3, as DNA: TGTGCCAGCAGCCCCGGACGGGAGGGGTCCGAGCAGTACTTC.